The present TCR beta chain was sequenced within a study of T cells after yellow fever vaccination (dated by TCRdb to 2018 to 2020). As for the study more broadly: The SMART-Seq v4 Ultra Low Input RNA kit was used to prepare libraries from fractions with low cell numbers. Two healthy male donors, one aged 18 to 30 and one aged 30 to 40 years, made up the cohort. To track T-cell clones before and after primary and booster YFV17D yellow fever vaccination, bulk TCR alpha and beta repertoires were sequenced longitudinally. Blood samples were taken at several timepoints before and after primary and secondary immunization, and bulk PBMC replicates and cell subsets were isolated.

This clonotype was picked up many times. What antigen it recognizes has not been identified. Base-call qualities are not available, and no considerably larger clone is one nucleotide away. Sequencing used an Illumina NovaSeq 6000. TCR cDNA was synthesized by 5'RACE template switching, through which a universal primer site and unique molecular identifiers were introduced. cDNA synthesis was primed from both the TCR alpha and TCR beta constant segments. Libraries were amplified in two PCR steps, with sample barcodes and sequencing adapters added in the second step. Sequencing of the libraries was done on either Illumina HiSeq 2500 (2x100 bp) or NovaSeq (2x150 bp). The paper's data handling went like this. Reads were demultiplexed and collapsed into UMI consensus sequences with MIGEC, and V(D)J alignment was performed with MiXCR. Vaccine-responding clonotypes were identified with edgeR using replicate PBMC samples, with FDR below 0.01 and a log2 fold change above 5 up to day 15 being required. Each bulk clonotype was labeled CD4 or CD8 based on which sequenced repertoire, CD4 or CD8, contained the clonotype at higher abundance. The public reads were reanalyzed by TCRdb: fastp trimming at Q25, MiXCR alignment, in-frame beta chains only. Records with the same CDR3 protein are collapsed into one entry carrying the most frequent genes and DNA. The V and J calls here are based on TCRdb, not the publication. Present in this sample are some 320,000 distinct CDR3 sequences, approximately 4% of which were seen just once. The top ten clonotypes cover just under 25% of the sample.

The study at large found these results: Only two donors were included in the study, so the extent to which the findings can be generalized is limited. Compared with the primary T-cell response, the secondary T-cell response was faster but weaker, reaching its peak on day 5 rather than on day 15. A small fraction of clonotypes appeared in both the CD4 and CD8 compartments, likely as a result of convergent recombination. Most clones expanded after primary vaccination were re-detected after the booster (96% of CD4 and roughly 87% of CD8), suggesting broad memory maintenance. FACS-sorted repertoires could contain abundant contaminating clonotypes from the bulk population, so computational filtering was required.

The treatment or condition label corresponds to: live attenuated yellow fever vaccine strain. At each blood-draw timepoint, two biological replicates of bulk PBMCs were collected. PBMCs were isolated from peripheral blood using a standard Ficoll-Paque protocol. RNA was extracted with TriZol from bulk PBMCs, CD4 and CD8 fractions, and dextramer-positive and dextramer-negative fractions. The trim is 5 bases for V and 1 base for J, with a gap of 12 bases between the germline ends. According to the germline V gene (reference sequence), CDR1 reads DFQATT and CDR2 reads SNEGSKA. The CDR3 goes from the cysteine to the phenylalanine over 14 residues. Here the CDR3 DNA is all that survives: 42 bases in frame from base 1.

The sample here was PBMCs, taken 5 days after the yellow fever booster vaccination. The receptor chain draws on TRBV20-1 and TRBJ2-4; the D gene is perhaps TRBD2, from 5 matching bases. The source of this sequence is a man in his late teens or twenties who received the YFV17D yellow fever vaccine. The DNA is TGCAGTGCTCAACTTTCGGGGGCCAAAAACATTCAGTACTTC. It is translated as CSAQLSGAKNIQYF.